This T cell receptor beta chain was obtained from a study of blood T cell repertoires in COVID-19. Between the trimmed V and J ends, which lost 3 bases and 1 base, there was a span of 11 bases. CDR3 length: 15 amino acids. The V gene's germline CDR1 is SGHVS and CDR2 FQNEAQ. Measured with immunoSEQ multiplex PCR; TCRdb has only the in-frame clones, and not every one. The sample carries 150,000 to 200,000 clones, 70% to 85% recorded once. The receptor was isolated from a woman aged 45-65 years who had recovered from COVID-19. Sequenced sample: PBMCs or T cells enriched from blood (not recorded which). The V gene is TRBV7-8, the J gene TRBJ2-3; D unclear. The CDR3 region has the DNA TGTGCCAGCAGCTTTGAGTTCCTGGGCACAGATACGCAGTATTTT. Its translation: CASSFEFLGTDTQYF.